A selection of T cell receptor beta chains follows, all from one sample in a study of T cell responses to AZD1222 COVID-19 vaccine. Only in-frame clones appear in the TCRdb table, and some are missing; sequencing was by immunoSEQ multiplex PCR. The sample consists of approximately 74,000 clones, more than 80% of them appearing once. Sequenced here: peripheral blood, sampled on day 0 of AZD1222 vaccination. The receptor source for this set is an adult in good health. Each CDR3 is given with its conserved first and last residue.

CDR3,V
CASSEGSNQPQHF,TRBV25-1
CASSGRGSGSYEQYF,TRBV5-4
CASSVTDTQYF,TRBV28
CASIGTFTYGYTF,TRBV6-5
CASSMGRLDNEKLFF,TRBV19
CASSWTGRVETEAFF,TRBV6-5
CASSQDMRSEAFF,TRBV3-1/TRBV3-2
CASSYSGVEQFF,TRBV6-2/TRBV6-3
CAWSEPRPNTEAFF,TRBV30
CASSQRGMSSATNEKLFF,TRBV18
CASSLGQGGSQPQHF,TRBV3-1/TRBV3-2
CASSIGGEIQGFGNQPQHF,TRBV19
CASSLTPMGETQYF,TRBV7-3
CASSPRGGATGELFF,TRBV9
CASSKAIRDRAKNTQYF,TRBV21-1
CASSSTSGGSQETQYF,TRBV5-1
CASSFGPGETQYF,TRBV5-4
CAISELGTGDGYTF,TRBV10-3
CASSLSAGNYGYTF,TRBV27
CASSVDRVADTQYF,TRBV19
CASSLVGQTNTEAFF,TRBV7-2
CSVEDKDLPYGAQYF,TRBV29-1